These T cell receptor beta chains were read from a single sample in a study of blood T cell repertoires in COVID-19. Using immunoSEQ multiplex PCR, the repertoire was profiled, and TCRdb retains in-frame clones only, with some absent. Of fewer than 500,000 clones listed, more than 75% are singletons. The material sequenced was PBMCs or T cells enriched from blood (not recorded which). The receptors were gathered from a man younger than 45 who had recovered from COVID-19. CDR3s include the opening cysteine and the closing phenylalanine or tryptophan. Each record gives: J gene, D gene, V gene, clone size, CDR3 DNA, CDR3 protein. The D gene is left open where the match is weak. Not all rows give a size; the values are once, few, many and, for expanded clones, a class.

J gene: TRBJ2-5; D gene: .; V gene: TRBV9; clone size: .; CDR3 DNA: TGTGCCAGCAGCGTAGCGTCAGGGGCCCAAGAGACCCAGTACTTC; CDR3 protein: CASSVASGAQETQYF
J gene: TRBJ2-7; D gene: TRBD1; V gene: TRBV4-2; clone size: .; CDR3 DNA: TGTGCCAGCAGCCAAGGAGCCGGGACAGGGGGCGACGAGCAGTACTTC; CDR3 protein: CASSQGAGTGGDEQYF
J gene: TRBJ2-7; D gene: .; V gene: TRBV7-9; clone size: .; CDR3 DNA: TGTGCCAGCAGCTTTCTGCAGAATACCTACGAGCAGTACTTC; CDR3 protein: CASSFLQNTYEQYF
J gene: TRBJ2-2; D gene: TRBD1; V gene: TRBV2; clone size: .; CDR3 DNA: TGTGCCAGCAGTTCGACAGGGGGCTACACCGGGGAGCTGTTTTTT; CDR3 protein: CASSSTGGYTGELFF
J gene: TRBJ2-5; D gene: .; V gene: TRBV21-1; clone size: .; CDR3 DNA: TGTGCCAGCAGCAAATGTGGTTTGACCCACGCAGGGTCCCAAGAGACCCAGTACTTC; CDR3 protein: CASSKCGLTHAGSQETQYF
J gene: TRBJ1-2; D gene: .; V gene: TRBV29-1; clone size: .; CDR3 DNA: TGCAGCGTTGGGGAGCTAAGTTCCCGCGGTGGCTACACCTTC; CDR3 protein: CSVGELSSRGGYTF
J gene: TRBJ1-1; D gene: TRBD1; V gene: TRBV11-1; clone size: .; CDR3 DNA: TGTGCCAGCAGCCTAGACGACAGGGGGAAAGCTTTCTTT; CDR3 protein: CASSLDDRGKAFF
J gene: TRBJ2-1; D gene: .; V gene: TRBV6-5; clone size: .; CDR3 DNA: TGTGCCAGCAGTTACTCCTACAGGGCAGGATATGAGCAGTTCTTC; CDR3 protein: CASSYSYRAGYEQFF
J gene: TRBJ1-2; D gene: .; V gene: TRBV5-1; clone size: .; CDR3 DNA: TGCGCCAGCACCGCCAACTCCTATGGCTACACCTTC; CDR3 protein: CASTANSYGYTF
J gene: TRBJ1-2; D gene: TRBD1; V gene: TRBV30; clone size: .; CDR3 DNA: TGTGCCTGGAGTCCCGGGACAGGGGGCGGGTTCTATGGCTACACCTTC; CDR3 protein: CAWSPGTGGGFYGYTF
J gene: TRBJ2-3; D gene: TRBD1; V gene: TRBV2; clone size: .; CDR3 DNA: TGTGCCAGCAGTGAAGCTATGGACAGGGGGCGAGAAGGCACAGATACGCAGTATTTT; CDR3 protein: CASSEAMDRGREGTDTQYF
J gene: TRBJ1-2; D gene: TRBD1; V gene: TRBV5-4; clone size: .; CDR3 DNA: TGTGCCAGCAGCAGAGGACAGGGGGACTATGGCTACACCTTC; CDR3 protein: CASSRGQGDYGYTF
J gene: TRBJ2-2; D gene: TRBD1; V gene: TRBV5-1; clone size: once; CDR3 DNA: TGCGCCAGCAGCGCTCCGGGACAGGGGAACACCGGGGAGCTGTTTTTT; CDR3 protein: CASSAPGQGNTGELFF
J gene: TRBJ2-1; D gene: .; V gene: TRBV7-9; clone size: .; CDR3 DNA: TGTGCCAGCAGCCATTCAGGGGACACCTCATATGAGCAGTTCTTC; CDR3 protein: CASSHSGDTSYEQFF
J gene: TRBJ1-2; D gene: TRBD1; V gene: TRBV27; clone size: .; CDR3 DNA: TGTGCCAGCAGTGTACTGACCGGGACAGGGGGCGAAAGAGGCTACACCTTC; CDR3 protein: CASSVLTGTGGERGYTF
J gene: TRBJ2-3; D gene: .; V gene: TRBV5-1; clone size: .; CDR3 DNA: TGCGCCAGCAGCTTGGACGGGTCAGATACGCAGTATTTT; CDR3 protein: CASSLDGSDTQYF
J gene: TRBJ1-5; D gene: .; V gene: TRBV5-1; clone size: .; CDR3 DNA: TGCGCCAGCAGCTTGGTACCAGGTCAACGTAGCAATCAGCCCCAGCATTTT; CDR3 protein: CASSLVPGQRSNQPQHF
J gene: TRBJ1-2; D gene: TRBD1; V gene: TRBV9; clone size: .; CDR3 DNA: TGTGCCAGCACCTTTGACAGGGATCGTGGCTACACCTTC; CDR3 protein: CASTFDRDRGYTF
J gene: TRBJ2-6; D gene: TRBD1; V gene: TRBV7-2; clone size: .; CDR3 DNA: TGTGCCAGCAGTCCTCCGGGACAGTACTCTGGGGCCAACGTCCTGACTTTC; CDR3 protein: CASSPPGQYSGANVLTF
J gene: TRBJ2-2; D gene: TRBD1; V gene: TRBV6-5; clone size: .; CDR3 DNA: TGTGCCAGCACGAAAGATCAGGGGGCATCCGGGGAGCTGTTTTTT; CDR3 protein: CASTKDQGASGELFF
J gene: TRBJ1-2; D gene: TRBD1; V gene: TRBV27; clone size: .; CDR3 DNA: TGTGCCAGCAGTTCCTGGACAGGGGGGGGCTATGGCTACACCTTC; CDR3 protein: CASSSWTGGGYGYTF
J gene: TRBJ2-7; D gene: TRBD1; V gene: TRBV2; clone size: .; CDR3 DNA: TGTGCCAGCAGCAGGGACAGCTACGAGCAGTACTTC; CDR3 protein: CASSRDSYEQYF
J gene: TRBJ2-1; D gene: TRBD2; V gene: TRBV3-1/TRBV3-2; clone size: .; CDR3 DNA: TGTGCCAGCAGCCCTTCGCGCGGGGGGGCTAGGGAGCAGTTCTTC; CDR3 protein: CASSPSRGGAREQFF
J gene: TRBJ1-2; D gene: TRBD1; V gene: TRBV7-9; clone size: few; CDR3 DNA: TGTGCCAGCAGCTCGTCCCGGACAGGGGGCCACTATGGCTACACCTTC; CDR3 protein: CASSSSRTGGHYGYTF